This T cell receptor (beta chain) was sequenced in a study of CD8+ T cells in alopecia areata. Study-wide background: Disease severity was quantified as SALT score of affected scalp area.

Noted treatment: oral pan-JAK inhibitor, 5-10 mg twice daily. Extraction and reverse transcription of RNA yielded cDNA as the sequencing template. The protocol was immunoSEQ multiplex PCR, while the TCRdb copy is restricted to in-frame clones and leaves out a portion. Of 90,000 to 130,000 clones in the sample, under 60% were seen once. Study-level findings and limits: In scalp, tofacitinib significantly decreased clonality and expanded CD8+ clones among the top 100.

Comment on this clone: Its antigen is unknown.

The material sequenced was CD8+ T cells sorted from blood, taken at week 24, from a patient treated with tofacitinib. The receptor was isolated from a human donor with alopecia areata.

Here the CDR3 reads CASSSPVQGVNTEAFF. CDR3 in DNA: TGTGCCAGCAGCTCGCCCGTACAGGGGGTGAACACTGAAGCTTTCTTT. This chain connects TRBV5-6 to TRBJ1-1, with 8 bases identical to TRBD1. The CDR3 is 16 amino acids. CDR1 and CDR2 from the germline V gene are SGHDT and YYEEEE. Losses at the gene ends were 3 bases for V and 0 bases for J; bases not matched to a gene: 7. The full variable domain, its missing parts supplied by reference TRBV5-6 and TRBJ1-1, is DAGVTQSPTHLIKTRGQQVTLRCSPKSGHDTVSWYQQALGQGPQFIFQYYEEEERQRGNFPDRFSGHQFPNYSSELNVNALLLGDSALYLCASSSPVQGVNTEAFFGQGTRLTVV.